Listed below are T cell receptor beta chains from one sample, sequenced in a study of PD-L1 blockade in urothelial cancer. TCRdb keeps only in-frame clones here, not all; method: immunoSEQ multiplex PCR. This table has tens of thousands of clones, around nine tenths appearing once. The sample in question was PBMCs, obtained around atezolizumab (anti-PD-L1) treatment. The source is a woman aged 55-75 years with urothelial cancer. Each CDR3 is given with its conserved first and last residue.

V gene	J gene	CDR3 protein
TRBV28	TRBJ2-7	CASSFSTGMNSYEQYF
TRBV7-2	TRBJ2-1	CASSFLSNEQFF
TRBV6-6	TRBJ1-5	CASSRDRGPQHF
TRBV5-1	TRBJ2-1	CASSLGQGDEQFF
TRBV4-3	TRBJ2-2	CASSQEGGTGELFF
TRBV5-4	TRBJ2-3	CASSSGAGSSTDTQYF
TRBV2	TRBJ2-4	CASRKGSVAGGSEAKNIQYF
TRBV7-9	TRBJ2-7	CASSLASGGYEQYF
TRBV9	TRBJ2-3	CASSTGGAAVNTQYF
TRBV21-1	TRBJ2-4	CASSLALAGGRGNIQYF
TRBV2	TRBJ2-2	CASERGAYTGELFF
TRBV19	TRBJ1-4	CASSIAGGFNEKLFF
TRBV5-1	TRBJ1-2	CASSLTVGTGDGYTF
TRBV12-1	TRBJ1-1	CASSFGAPRGTAEAFF
TRBV6-5	TRBJ1-4	CASSSEADEKLFF
TRBV5-4	TRBJ2-7	CASSSGRKAYEQYF
TRBV7-6	TRBJ1-1	CASSSGSRDRVGMNTEAFF
TRBV29-1	TRBJ2-7	CSAVPTGRGSEQYF
TRBV10-3	TRBJ2-1	CAIGSGLAGEQFF
TRBV19	TRBJ2-3	CASSPATGYTDTQYF
TRBV10-3	TRBJ2-1	CATGTFYNEQFF
TRBV21-1	TRBJ1-3	CASSKRPRVENTIYF
TRBV27	TRBJ1-5	CASSSPGLGQPQHF
TRBV15	TRBJ2-3	CATSILAEGDTQYF
TRBV6-1	TRBJ2-1	CASSAGQGTFNEQFF
TRBV7-2	TRBJ2-2	CASSSPNTGELFF
TRBV4-3	TRBJ1-2	CASSQETGYGYTF
TRBV4-3	TRBJ2-1	CASSQGAGANNEQFF
TRBV2	TRBJ1-5	CASSPESNQPQHF
TRBV19	TRBJ1-3	CASSQDPGNTIYF
TRBV5-1	TRBJ2-7	CASSSSGLARHPTEQYF
TRBV9	TRBJ2-2	CASSPVVGSGMWIGAGELFF
TRBV9	TRBJ2-2	CASSVAGRGTGELFF
TRBV30	TRBJ2-6	CAWILTSGRGVPGANVLTF
TRBV29-1	TRBJ2-7	CSVGDRGLWEQYF
TRBV9	TRBJ1-3	CASSGSTGGGGNTIYF
TRBV11-2	TRBJ2-2	CASNPNYRQGNTGELFF
TRBV10-3	TRBJ2-3	CAIRVAGLADTQYF
TRBV29-1	TRBJ2-7	CSVRYRSKDYEQYF
TRBV10-3	TRBJ2-1	CAISRTGGVNEQFF
TRBV11-3	TRBJ2-1	CASSPGGNRAYNEQFF
TRBV7-6	TRBJ2-7	CASSLATGPSYEQYF
TRBV5-5	TRBJ2-5	CASSPSGWETQYF